Following are 5 T cell receptor beta chains from one sample sequenced in a study of T cells in Graves' hyperthyroidism and ophthalmopathy. From RNA transcripts, TCR beta CDR3 regions were amplified. HTBI primers were employed in a first-round RT-PCR of the TCR CDR3. Each CDR3 protein gets one entry after TCRdb re-called the multiplex PCR reads with MiXCR. Among about 840,000 distinct CDR3 sequences listed, approximately 40% were seen once. Sequenced sample: blood. These receptors were taken from a man younger than 35 with Graves' hyperthyroidism.

In this sample, this clonotype turned up many times. The rearrangement joins TRBV4-1 to TRBJ1-2; possible D gene TRBD1, 5 bases. Between the trimmed V and J ends, which lost 1 base and 4 bases, there was a span of 16 bases. CDR1 MGHRA and CDR2 YSYEKL come from the germline V gene. The CDR3 loop spans 16 amino acids. The CDR3 DNA follows: TGCGCCAGCAGCCAAGGACCAGCGGGGGAAGGCTATGGCTACACCTTC. Residues: CASSQGPAGEGYGYTF.

Points on this clonotype: Germline and junction disagree at one end, which may indicate a read error. The chain links TRBV29-1 to TRBJ1-5, with no clear D. The length of the CDR3 is 12 residues. From germline, CDR1 is SQVTM and CDR2 ANQGSEA. CDR3 sequence reads: CAWSVLNQPQHF. The CDR3 bases are TGTGCCTGGAGTGTCCTTAATCAGCCCCAGCATTTT.

This clonotype was detected many times. V is TRBV7-2 and J is TRBJ2-7; 9 nucleotides match TRBD1. The CDR3 is made up of 13 amino acids. V dropped 5 bases and J dropped 6; count of bases not matched to a gene: 5. Germline V lookup: CDR1 SGHTA, CDR2 FQGNSA. The CDR3 here is CASSNRDRVEQYF. The CDR3, as DNA: TGTGCCAGCAGCAACCGGGACAGGGTCGAGCAGTACTTC.

This clonotype was seen more than once but under ten times. The chain carries TRBV9 and TRBJ2-7; D ambiguous. CDR1 and CDR2 (germline): SGDLS, YYNGEE. The CDR3 runs 13 residues. V lost 3 bases to trimming and J lost 3 bases, with 10 bases between them. The DNA for the CDR3 is TGTGCCAGCAGCGCAGAGGTCCACTACGAGCAGTACTTC. Residues: CASSAEVHYEQYF.

Worth noting for this clonotype: One junction end does not reproduce the germline sequence, and a read error may be involved. The chain carries TRBV29-1 and TRBJ2-5; D gene unclear. The germline gives CDR1 SQVTM, CDR2 ANQGSEA. The CDR3 sequence is 8 residues long. For the CDR3, the DNA is TGCAGCGTTGAGAGCCAGTACTTC. Translated, it gives CSVESQYF.